This T cell receptor (beta chain) came from a study of human T cells and chemical hapten exposure. Stated time point: pre-sensitization, week 0. Treatment described: therapeutic diphenylcyclopropenone sensitization with weekly scalp DPC. TCRdb called the RACE reads again in MiXCR, with one record for every CDR3 protein. The sample shows more than 300,000 distinct CDR3 sequences, approximately 5% of them seen only once. A few counts support this clonotype. The origin of this receptor is a woman between 18 and 29 years old with alopecia areata. Some clones in this sample may be carry-over from other donors' samples. This specimen was whole blood, taken in connection with sensitization to the hapten diphenylcyclopropenone (DPC).

CDR3 protein: CSARRGGTGELFF. CDR3 in DNA: TGCAGTGCTAGACGGGGGGGCACCGGGGAGCTGTTTTTT. The chain joins TRBV20-1 to TRBJ2-2, with TRBD2 identical over 8 bases. J gave up 4 bases and V 2 bases, and 0 bases lay outside the gene matches. The V gene's germline CDR1 is DFQATT and CDR2 SNEGSKA (reference sequence). This CDR3 region has 13 residues.